This TCR beta chain was recorded in a study of shared clonotypes between healthy human individuals. Study at large: A donor's plate count was three for CD4 naive and three for CD4 memory; CD8 naive had two and CD8 memory one. Study-wide points: Only a few donors were included, so the genetic and exposure-history diversity represented was limited.

Here immunoSEQ multiplex PCR was the method, and the copy in TCRdb shows in-frame clones only, minus some. This sample carries a few hundred thousand clones, about 96% of them seen once, and the ten largest clones take roughly 0.055%. Germline V lookup: CDR1 SGHVS, CDR2 FQNEAQ. V shed 2 bases and J shed 0 bases, with 8 bases lying between them. The CDR3 is 16 residues long. A CD45RA+ naive subset and a CD45RA-negative memory subset were split from CD4+ cells. To note about this clone: Its antigen is unidentified.

The TCR comes from a woman aged 25 to 39 in good health. This chain uses TRBV7-8 with TRBJ2-6; D unclear. Sequenced material: naive CD4+ T cells sorted from blood. Subset given: CD45RA+ positively selected. CDR3 bases: TGTGCCAGCAGCTTAATGAGCCTCTCTGGGGCCAACGTCCTGACTTTC. Residues: CASSLMSLSGANVLTF.